Listed below are T cell receptor beta chains from one sample, sequenced in a study of cytomegalovirus exposure and HLA in healthy donors. Here immunoSEQ multiplex PCR was the method, and the copy in TCRdb shows in-frame clones only, minus some. Listed are 50,000 to 80,000 clones; 3.6% falls within the top ten. Sequencing was done on a sample of PBMCs. These receptors were taken from a woman aged 18-30 years in good health and CMV-seronegative. Each CDR3 is given with its conserved first and last residue. A D gene is named only where the DNA matches it firmly. Clone size is given for some rows only: seen once, a few or many times, or a class if the clone is expanded.

cdr3_length	v_call	j_call	d_call	clone_size	cdr3_aa	cdr3_nt
15	TRBV4-1	TRBJ2-7	TRBD2	.	CASSPGLAGTYEQYF	TGCGCCAGCAGCCCGGGACTAGCGGGCACCTACGAGCAGTACTTC
16	TRBV7-9	TRBJ1-3	TRBD1	.	CASSLETGGPGNTIYF	TGTGCCAGCAGCTTAGAAACAGGGGGCCCTGGAAACACCATATATTTT
15	TRBV7-8	TRBJ1-3	.	.	CASSLAGAAGNTIYF	TGTGCCAGCAGCTTAGCAGGGGCGGCCGGAAACACCATATATTTT
15	TRBV19	TRBJ2-2	TRBD1	.	CASSQGVNVAGELFF	TGTGCCAGTAGCCAGGGGGTTAATGTAGCCGGGGAGCTGTTTTTT
12	TRBV10-3	TRBJ1-3	.	.	CAISEFQNTIYF	TGTGCCATCAGTGAGTTTCAAAACACCATATATTTT
14	TRBV5-6	TRBJ2-7	.	.	CASSPQGKGYEQYF	TGTGCCAGCAGCCCCCAGGGAAAAGGCTACGAGCAGTACTTC
15	TRBV6-5	TRBJ1-2	TRBD1	.	CASRGGGTANYGYTF	TGTGCCAGCAGGGGTGGGGGGACAGCTAACTATGGCTACACCTTC
15	TRBV10-3	TRBJ1-1	TRBD1	medium-sized	CAIRGQELLNTEAFF	TGTGCCATCAGGGGACAGGAGCTACTGAACACTGAAGCTTTCTTT
14	TRBV11-3	TRBJ2-2	.	.	CASSSRGARGELFF	TGTGCCAGCAGCTCTCGGGGGGCAAGGGGGGAGCTGTTTTTT
13	TRBV29-1	TRBJ1-2	TRBD1	.	CSVEPTGDYGYTF	TGCAGCGTTGAGCCGACAGGGGACTATGGCTACACCTTC
17	TRBV4-1	TRBJ1-1	TRBD1	.	CASSFPPPRTGNTEAFF	TGCGCCAGCAGCTTCCCCCCACCGAGGACAGGGAACACTGAAGCTTTCTTT
16	TRBV5-6	TRBJ2-7	TRBD2	.	CASSLRTSGVLYEQYF	TGTGCCAGCAGCCTACGGACTAGCGGAGTATTATACGAGCAGTACTTC
14	TRBV10-3	TRBJ2-7	TRBD1	.	CAISAGQGAQEQYF	TGTGCCATCAGTGCGGGACAGGGGGCCCAGGAGCAGTACTTC
14	TRBV9	TRBJ2-5	.	.	CASSVGGRLETQYF	TGTGCCAGCAGCGTAGGGGGCAGATTGGAGACCCAGTACTTC
15	TRBV19	TRBJ1-1	.	.	CASTSLGGTSTEAFF	TGTGCCAGTACCTCCTTGGGAGGGACCAGTACTGAAGCTTTCTTT
16	TRBV5-1	TRBJ2-3	.	.	CASSLGGRAATDTQYF	TGCGCCAGCAGCTTGGGAGGGAGAGCCGCGACAGATACGCAGTATTTT